This record looks at one TCR beta chain sequence and its context. Germline V gene sequence: CDR1 MNHEY, CDR2 SMNVEV (reference sequence). J was trimmed by 2 bases and V by 8 bases; bases with no gene match: 4. This CDR3 has 13 amino acids. These data come from a study of shared T cell receptors in the human thymus. The assay was immunoSEQ multiplex PCR, and TCRdb's table has in-frame clones only and misses some. The profile shows around 340,000 clones, about 95% of them singletons. V and J are TRBV27 and TRBJ1-2, with TRBD1 matching 8 bases. This receptor was taken from a human donor. Sequencing input: thymocytes. The CDR3 DNA reads as TGTGCCAGCTGGACAGGGTCGAACTATGGCTACACCTTC. Protein sequence: CASWTGSNYGYTF.